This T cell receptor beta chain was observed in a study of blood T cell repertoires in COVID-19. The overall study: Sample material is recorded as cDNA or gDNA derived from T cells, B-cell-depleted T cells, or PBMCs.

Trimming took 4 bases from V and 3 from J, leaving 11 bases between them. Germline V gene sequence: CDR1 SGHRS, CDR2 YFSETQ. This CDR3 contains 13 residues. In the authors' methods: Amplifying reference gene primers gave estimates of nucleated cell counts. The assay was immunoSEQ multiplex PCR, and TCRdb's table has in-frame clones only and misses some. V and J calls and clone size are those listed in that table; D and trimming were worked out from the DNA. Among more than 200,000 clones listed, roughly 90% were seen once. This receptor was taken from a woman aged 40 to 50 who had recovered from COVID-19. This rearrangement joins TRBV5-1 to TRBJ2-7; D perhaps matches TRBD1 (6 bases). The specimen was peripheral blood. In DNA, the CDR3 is TGCGCCAGCAGCCCGGGACACTTCTACGAGCAGTACTTC. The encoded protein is CASSPGHFYEQYF.